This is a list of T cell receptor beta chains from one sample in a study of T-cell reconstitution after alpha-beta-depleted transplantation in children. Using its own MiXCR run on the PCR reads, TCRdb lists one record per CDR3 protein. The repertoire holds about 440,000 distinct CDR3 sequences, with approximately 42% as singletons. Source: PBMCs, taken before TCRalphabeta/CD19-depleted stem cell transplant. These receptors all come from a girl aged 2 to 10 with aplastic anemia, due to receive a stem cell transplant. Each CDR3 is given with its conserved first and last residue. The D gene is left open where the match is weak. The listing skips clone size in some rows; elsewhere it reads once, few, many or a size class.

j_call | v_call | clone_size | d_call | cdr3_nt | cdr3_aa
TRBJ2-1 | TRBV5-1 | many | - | TGCGCCAGCAGCTTGGGCGGGAAGGGGAGGGAGCAGTTCTTC | CASSLGGKGREQFF
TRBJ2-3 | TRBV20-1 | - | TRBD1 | TGCAGTGCTAGATGGGGACAGGGCTTAGATACGCAGTATTTT | CSARWGQGLDTQYF
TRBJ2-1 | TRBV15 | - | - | TGTGCCACCAGCAGGGGGACCGGGGGCCAGCAGTTCTTC | CATSRGTGGQQFF
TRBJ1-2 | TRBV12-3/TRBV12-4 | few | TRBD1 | TGTGCCAGCAGTGGAACCGGGACAGGGAATGGCTACACCTTC | CASSGTGTGNGYTF
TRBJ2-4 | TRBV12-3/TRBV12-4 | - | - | TGTGCCAGCAGTGTATCGATAGCCAAAAACATTCAGTACTTC | CASSVSIAKNIQYF
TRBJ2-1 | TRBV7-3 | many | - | TGTGCCAGCAGCTTAGTGACTTCCGTGGAGCAGTTCTTC | CASSLVTSVEQFF
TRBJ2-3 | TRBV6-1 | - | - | TGTGCCAGTGAAGCCGTAGGCCCGCCGGGGGATACGCAGTATTTT | CASEAVGPPGDTQYF
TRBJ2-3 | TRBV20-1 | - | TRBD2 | TGCAGTGCCCTCGGACTAGCGGGCACAGATACGCAGTATTTT | CSALGLAGTDTQYF
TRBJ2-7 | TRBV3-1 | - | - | TGTGCCAGCAGCCAAGGCCCCCCTGGTGAGCAGTACTTC | CASSQGPPGEQYF
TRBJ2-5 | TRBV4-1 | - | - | TGCGCCAGCAGCCAAGGACACTACGAGACCCAGTACTTC | CASSQGHYETQYF
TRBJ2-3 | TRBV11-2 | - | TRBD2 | TGTGCCAGCAGCTTCTTTCCCGGAGCGGGAGGGGAATCCACAGATACGCAGTATTTT | CASSFFPGAGGESTDTQYF
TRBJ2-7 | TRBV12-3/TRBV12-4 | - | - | TGTGCCAGCAGTCTACTTAGGAGGGGGCGAGACGAGCAGTACTTC | CASSLLRRGRDEQYF
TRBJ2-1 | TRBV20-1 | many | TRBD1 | TGCAGTGCACACAGGGGGCGCAGTGATGAGCAGTTCTTC | CSAHRGRSDEQFF
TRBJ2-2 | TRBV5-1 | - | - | TGCGCCAGCAGTGGAGGGGGGCCCACCGGGGAGCTGTTTTTT | CASSGGGPTGELFF
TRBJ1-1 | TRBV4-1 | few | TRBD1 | TGCGCCAGCAGCACCGGGGACAGGGGGATATTGAACACTGAAGCTTTCTTT | CASSTGDRGILNTEAFF
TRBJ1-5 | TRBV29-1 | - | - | TGCAGCGTTGAAGGGGTGCTAGTTGGCGCAGATACGCAGCATTTT | CSVEGVLVGADTQHF
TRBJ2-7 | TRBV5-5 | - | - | TGTGCCAGCAGCTTGGTAGTGGGGTACGAGCAGTACTTC | CASSLVVGYEQYF
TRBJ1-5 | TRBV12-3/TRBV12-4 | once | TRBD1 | TGTGCCAGCGGAAGGGGGCACGGTGATCAGCCCCAGCATTTT | CASGRGHGDQPQHF
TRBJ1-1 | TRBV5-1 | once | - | TGCGCCAGCAGCTTGAGAGGGGAGGGGACTGAAGCTTTCTTT | CASSLRGEGTEAFF
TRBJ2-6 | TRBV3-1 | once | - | TGTGCCAGCAGCCAAGGCCTATCGGCGTCTGGGGCCAACGTCCTGACTTTC | CASSQGLSASGANVLTF
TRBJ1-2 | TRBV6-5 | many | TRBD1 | TGTGCCAGCAGACCGACAGGGGGCGGAGGCGGCTACACCTTC | CASRPTGGGGGYTF